This entry lists 17 T cell receptor beta chains sequenced from one sample in a study of CD8 T cells in Susac syndrome. RNA amounts of roughly 0.5 to 1 ug underwent reverse transcription with random hexamers. TCRdb independently ran MiXCR on the immunoSEQ multiplex PCR reads; one entry per CDR3 protein. The repertoire includes fewer than 140,000 distinct CDR3 sequences, approximately 93% of them detected once, and over 0.4% sits in the top ten. Sequencing input: CD8+ T cells from PBMCs. Every receptor here comes from a human donor with Susac syndrome.

V usage is TRBV5-1 and J usage is TRBJ1-2; unclear D gene. Trimming shortened V by 4 bases and J by 3 bases, and 10 bases separated the two germline ends. Per the germline V gene, CDR1 is SGHRS and CDR2 is YFSETQ. This CDR3 comprises 13 residues. The CDR3 reads CASSPTRDYGYTF. CDR3 DNA sequence: TGCGCCAGCAGCCCAACAAGGGACTATGGCTACACCTTC.

The chain combines TRBV12-3 or TRBV12-4 with TRBJ1-4; D gene ambiguous. V was pared by 3 bases and J by 3 bases, with 8 bases between. This CDR3 spans 14 amino acids. The CDR3 sequence is CASSFGSSNEKLFF. The CDR3 region has the DNA TGTGCCAGCAGTTTCGGCAGCTCTAATGAAAAACTGTTTTTT.

V usage is TRBV10-3 and J usage is TRBJ2-5, with D perhaps TRBD2 (6 bases). Trimming cost V 10 bases and J 7 bases, with 19 bases left between them. This CDR3 is 13 amino acids long. Germline-derived CDR1 and CDR2 are ENHRY and SYGVKD. This chain's CDR3 is CATSRDFGATQYF. CDR3 sequence (DNA): TGTGCCACCTCCCGGGACTTCGGAGCGACCCAGTACTTC.

This clonotype was observed once. The chain links TRBV7-2 to TRBJ2-2; the match to TRBD2 covers 7 bases. Germline CDR1 is SGHTA and CDR2 is FQGNSA. V trimming: 4 bases; J trimming: 1 base; junction bases outside the gene matches: 15. CDR3 size: 19 residues. The chain's CDR3 is CASSYAAGRVAGNTGELFF. In DNA form, the CDR3 reads TGTGCCAGCAGCTACGCGGCGGGGCGAGTAGCGGGGAACACCGGGGAGCTGTTTTTT.

The chain links TRBV6-2 or TRBV6-3 to TRBJ2-2; no firm D call. Germline loops: CDR1 MNHEY, CDR2 SVGEGT. V was clipped by 6 bases and J by 6 bases, with 5 bases between them. The length of the CDR3 is 11 residues. CDR3 amino acids: CASRGPGELFF. CDR3 sequence (DNA): TGTGCCAGCAGGGGCCCCGGGGAGCTGTTTTTT.

The chain couples TRBV29-1 to TRBJ1-1, with D unclear. The germline V gene encodes CDR1 SQVTM and CDR2 ANQGSEA. The V end was cut by 0 bases, the J end by 0 bases, with 29 bases between. There are 21 residues in the CDR3. DNA for the CDR3: TGCAGCGTTGAAGATCAAGAATCGAGAATCGAGCAGAAAGTTTTGAACACTGAAGCTTTCTTT. Translated: CSVEDQESRIEQKVLNTEAFF.

The chain is built from TRBV7-9 and TRBJ2-6, with D unclear. CDR1 is SEHNR, CDR2 FQNEAQ, per germline (reference sequence). This CDR3 contains 15 residues. V was shortened by 1 base and J by 0 bases, with 4 bases between the two germline ends. This CDR3 reads CASSLEASGANVLTF. CDR3 nucleotide sequence: TGTGCCAGCAGCTTAGAGGCCTCTGGGGCCAACGTCCTGACTTTC. Based on the CDR3 plus reference TRBV7-9 and TRBJ2-6, the full variable domain is DTGVSQNPRHKITKRGQNVTFRCDPISEHNRLYWYRQTLGQGPEFLTYFQNEAQLEKSRLLSDRFSAERPKGSFSTLEIQRTEQGDSAMYLCASSLEASGANVLTFGAGSRLTVL.

CDR3 sequence (DNA): TGTGCCAGCCAGGGATCCTTGAACACTGAAGCTTTCTTT. Protein: CASQGSLNTEAFF. The chain combines TRBV11-2 with TRBJ1-1, with a weak D call TRBD1 (5 bases). The V gene lost 8 bases and the J gene lost 0 bases, with 10 bases spanning the gap. The V gene's germline CDR1 is SGHAT and CDR2 FQNNGV. The CDR3 is 13 amino acids.

The chain joins TRBV6-5 to TRBJ2-1, with TRBD2 matching 9 bases. The trim removed 0 bases at V and 6 bases at J, leaving 9 bases unmatched. CDR1 is MNHEY, CDR2 SVGAGI, per germline. CDR3 length: 17 residues. CDR3 region: CASSYSRGGGGGNEQFF. The CDR3 DNA sequence: TGTGCCAGCAGTTACTCCCGTGGGGGCGGGGGGGGCAATGAGCAGTTCTTC.

This rearrangement joins TRBV12-3 or TRBV12-4 to TRBJ2-3; TRBD2 agrees at 8 bases. The V gene end was trimmed by 3 bases and the J gene end by 0 bases; junction bases not matched to a gene: 8. The CDR3 is made up of 17 amino acids. Here the CDR3 reads CASSFAIAGKSTDTQYF. The CDR3 nucleotides read TGTGCCAGCAGTTTCGCTATAGCGGGGAAAAGCACAGATACGCAGTATTTT.

This clonotype was seen a single time. This chain uses TRBV12-3 or TRBV12-4 with TRBJ2-1, with 7 bases fitting TRBD2. The CDR3 sequence is 14 residues long. V lost 6 bases, J lost 8 bases, and 10 bases stayed unmatched. CDR3 region: CASSPPGGNDEQFF. In DNA, the CDR3 is TGTGCCAGCAGCCCTCCCGGGGGGAACGATGAGCAGTTCTTC.

The chain has TRBV12-3 or TRBV12-4 and TRBJ1-1, with 7 bases lining up with TRBD1. The V gene end was trimmed by 4 bases and the J gene end by 4 bases; junction bases not matched to a gene: 9. CDR3 length: 15 amino acids. Written as DNA, the CDR3 is TGTGCCAGCAGTTCAGCACACAGGGGAGGCACTGAAGCTTTCTTT. Protein sequence: CASSSAHRGGTEAFF.

The rearrangement joins TRBV27 to TRBJ2-1; 11 nucleotides match TRBD2. The CDR3 is 19 residues long. V lost 0 bases, J lost 4 bases, and 11 bases stayed unmatched. The V gene's germline CDR1 is MNHEY and CDR2 SMNVEV (reference sequence). CDR3 DNA sequence: TGTGCCAGCAGTTTATCGGGTAGCGGGGGGGCTAAGCTTTACAATGAGCAGTTCTTC. Protein sequence: CASSLSGSGGAKLYNEQFF.

This clonotype occurred once. The V and J genes are TRBV12-5 and TRBJ2-7; TRBD2 is a possible D gene (6 bases). The V end lost 6 bases, the J end lost 5 bases, and 14 bases lay between the germline ends. This CDR3 comprises 13 residues. CDR1 is LGHNT, CDR2 FRNRAP, per germline. The chain's CDR3 is CASGVSGLHEQYF. CDR3 DNA: TGTGCTAGTGGGGTGAGCGGGCTCCACGAGCAGTACTTC.

The chain employs TRBV3-1 and TRBJ1-3; D is unresolved. CDR1 is LGHDT, CDR2 YNNKEL, per germline (reference sequence). The CDR3 is 15 amino acids. The V end lost 5 bases, the J end lost 0 bases, and 11 bases lay between the germline ends. The CDR3 loop reads CASSSDPSSGNTIYF. The CDR3 DNA follows: TGTGCCAGCAGCTCTGACCCGAGCTCTGGAAACACCATATATTTT.

This sequence joins TRBV11-2 and TRBJ2-7; D possibly corresponds to TRBD2 (6 bases). This CDR3 is built from 13 residues. Trimming removed 3 bases from V and 2 bases from J, with 8 bases in between. CDR1 SGHAT and CDR2 FQNNGV come from the germline V gene. This CDR3 is CASSFWEAYEQYF. In DNA, the CDR3 is TGTGCCAGCAGCTTCTGGGAGGCCTACGAGCAGTACTTC.

The chain has TRBV29-1 and TRBJ2-1, with a weak D call TRBD1 (6 bases). CDR1 is SQVTM, CDR2 ANQGSEA, per germline. This CDR3 contains 13 residues. V was shortened by 6 bases and J by 10 bases, with 19 bases between the two germline ends. CDR3 nucleotide sequence: TGCAGCGTCGCCGGCAGGGGAAGTGGCGAGCAGTTCTTC. Its translation: CSVAGRGSGEQFF.